Following are 28 T cell receptor beta chains from one sample sequenced in a study of technical replicates of blood from a handful of donors. The data were produced by immunoSEQ multiplex PCR, yet TCRdb's version contains in-frame clones alone and is incomplete. The repertoire has about 82,000 clones, 91% of them found once; the top ten carry roughly 0.4%. The sample consisted of T cells isolated from PBMCs. These receptors originate from a human donor in good health.

The genes are TRBV10-3 and TRBJ2-5, with TRBD1 matching 9 bases. The CDR3 has 16 residues. V lost 3 bases and J lost 5; bases outside the gene matches: 10. CDR1 is ENHRY and CDR2 is SYGVKD in the germline V gene. The CDR3 coding sequence is TGTGCCATCAGTGATTCTAAGGGACAGGGAGGGGAGACCCAGTACTTC. Translated: CAISDSKGQGGETQYF.

For this clone: The same CDR3 also results from other DNA sequences found in this sample. The chain couples TRBV9 to TRBJ1-1; D gene unclear. In germline, CDR1 is SGDLS, CDR2 YYNGEE. The V end lost 2 bases, the J end lost 7 bases, and 9 bases lay between the germline ends. This CDR3 is 12 amino acids long. The CDR3 DNA is TGTGCCAGCAGCGTTGAAGCGGGTGAAGCTTTCTTT. This translates into CASSVEAGEAFF.

The J gene is TRBJ1-5, the V gene TRBV18, with a possible D match to TRBD1 (5 bases). The CDR3 length is 17 residues. The V end lost 5 bases, the J end lost 5 bases, and 22 bases lay between the germline ends. Germline-derived CDR1 and CDR2 are KGHSH and LQKENI. CDR3 coding DNA: TGTGCCAGCTCAGCCCTCAGGGACTCGGTAATCTATCAGCCCCAGCATTTT. It codes for CASSALRDSVIYQPQHF.

V is TRBV5-5 and J is TRBJ1-5; TRBD1 matches 8 bases. V was clipped by 4 bases and J by 0 bases; unmatched bases: 9. In germline, CDR1 is SGHKS, CDR2 YYEKEE (reference sequence). CDR3 length equals 17 residues. The DNA for the CDR3 is TGTGCCAGCAGCGAAGACAGGGGAAAAAATAGCAATCAGCCCCAGCATTTT. It is translated as CASSEDRGKNSNQPQHF.

The CDR3 sequence: CASSLALGLPMNTEAFF. CDR3 nucleotide sequence: TGCGCCAGCAGCTTGGCCTTGGGCCTCCCCATGAACACTGAAGCTTTCTTT. V gene TRBV5-1 combines with J gene TRBJ1-1, with D hard to call. V was cut by 0 bases and J by 0 bases, with 15 bases left in between. The CDR3 consists of 17 residues. Germline values: CDR1 SGHRS, CDR2 YFSETQ.

Only one count was recorded for this clone. The DNA for the CDR3 is TGTGCCATCAGGGCCGAGGGATCTGGCACTGAAGCTTTCTTT. Encoded protein: CAIRAEGSGTEAFF. The chain joins TRBV10-3 to TRBJ1-1; D gene uncertain. Deletions cut 6 bases from V and 4 bases from J, with 15 bases between. Per germline, CDR1 ENHRY and CDR2 SYGVKD. This CDR3 is 14 amino acids long.

CDR3 region: CASSYQRESTDTQYF. CDR3 nucleotide sequence: TGTGCCAGCAGTTATCAACGGGAGAGCACAGATACGCAGTATTTT. The V and J genes are TRBV28 and TRBJ2-3, with TRBD2 as a possible D gene (6 bases). Trimming removed 4 bases from V and 0 bases from J, with 11 bases in between. Germline lookup yields CDR1 MDHEN and CDR2 SYDVKM. The CDR3 has 15 residues.

The chain carries TRBV18 and TRBJ2-6; TRBD1 aligns across 7 bases. The CDR3 is 18 amino acids. In germline, CDR1 is KGHSH, CDR2 LQKENI. The V segment lost 0 bases and the J segment 0 bases; nucleotides outside the gene matches: 5. In DNA, the CDR3 is TGTGCCAGCTCACCACCCGGGACAGCCTACTCTGGGGCCAACGTCCTGACTTTC. This sequence encodes CASSPPGTAYSGANVLTF.

This chain links TRBV4-1 with TRBJ2-1; a possible D gene is TRBD2 (6 bases). V shed 0 bases and J shed 0 bases, with 9 bases lying between them. This CDR3 region has 16 residues. The germline V gene has CDR1 MGHRA and CDR2 YSYEKL. The CDR3 coding sequence is TGCGCCAGCAGCCAAGAAGGGACTTACTCCTACAATGAGCAGTTCTTC. Translated: CASSQEGTYSYNEQFF.

The chain is built from TRBV9 and TRBJ2-7; tentative D call: TRBD2 (5 bases). The germline V and J ends were trimmed by 4 bases and 6 bases, with 17 bases remaining between them. The CDR3 runs 14 residues. The germline V gene has CDR1 SGDLS and CDR2 YYNGEE. The CDR3 spells CASSPPWASSEQYF. The DNA for the CDR3 is TGTGCCAGCAGCCCCCCTTGGGCTAGCAGCGAGCAGTACTTC.

The chain employs TRBV5-6 and TRBJ1-1, with D tentatively TRBD1 (5 bases). V was clipped by 3 bases and J by 1 base, with 13 bases between them. The CDR3 spans 15 residues. From germline, CDR1 is SGHDT and CDR2 YYEEEE. The CDR3 DNA follows: TGTGCCAGCAGCTCAATGACAGCACCGAACACTGAAGCTTTCTTT. It specifies CASSSMTAPNTEAFF. Supplemented by reference TRBV5-6 and TRBJ1-1, the full variable domain reads DAGVTQSPTHLIKTRGQQVTLRCSPKSGHDTVSWYQQALGQGPQFIFQYYEEEERQRGNFPDRFSGHQFPNYSSELNVNALLLGDSALYLCASSSMTAPNTEAFFGQGTRLTVV.

Remarks on this clone: Germline and junction disagree at one end, which may indicate a read error. The gene calls are TRBV27 and TRBJ2-6; D not certain. The CDR3 has 13 amino acids. Germline assignment: CDR1 MNHEY and CDR2 SMNVEV (reference sequence). Here the CDR3 reads CASSISGANVLTF. The DNA for the CDR3 is TGTGCCAGCAGTATATCTGGGGCCAACGTCCTGACTTTC.

The J gene is TRBJ1-1, the V gene TRBV13; no reliable D call. V was clipped by 4 bases and J by 8 bases, with 14 bases between them. Looked up from germline, CDR1 is PRHDT and CDR2 is FYEKMQ (reference sequence). CDR3 length: 13 amino acids. CDR3 in amino acids: CASSSSLIGEAFF. In DNA form, the CDR3 reads TGTGCCAGCAGCTCAAGTTTGATTGGCGAAGCTTTCTTT.

The chain links TRBV6-5 to TRBJ2-1; TRBD1 aligns across 8 bases. The ends lost 0 bases at V and 5 bases at J; junction bases unmatched: 6. The germline CDR1 and CDR2 sequences are MNHEY and SVGAGI. The length of the CDR3 is 16 residues. For the CDR3, the DNA is TGTGCCAGCAGTTACTCGACAGGGGAGAAGGACAATGAGCAGTTCTTC. Protein sequence: CASSYSTGEKDNEQFF.

This clone was seen only once. This chain connects TRBV13 to TRBJ1-1, with no clear D. With 7 bases removed from V and 5 bases from J, the gap between germline ends came to 14 bases. Germline values: CDR1 PRHDT, CDR2 FYEKMQ (reference sequence). The CDR3 loop spans 13 amino acids. Here the CDR3 DNA reads TGTGCCAGCAATCCTCCCAGCGGAACTGAAGCTTTCTTT. Protein sequence: CASNPPSGTEAFF.

The rearrangement uses TRBV5-6 and TRBJ2-1; maybe TRBD2 (5 bases). Germline values: CDR1 SGHDT, CDR2 YYEEEE. The CDR3 runs 12 residues. Trimming took 4 bases from V and 10 from J, leaving 12 bases between them. In nucleotides, the CDR3 is TGTGCCAGCAGCGGGAGTTTTAGGGAGCAGTTCTTC. This codes for CASSGSFREQFF.

This chain links TRBV7-9 with TRBJ2-3; TRBD2 is a possible D gene (6 bases). The CDR3 has 13 residues. Trimming pared 7 bases from V and 0 bases from J, leaving 8 bases between. Per germline, CDR1 SEHNR and CDR2 FQNEAQ (reference sequence). CDR3 nucleotide sequence: TGTGCCAGCATCGGGAGAAGCACAGATACGCAGTATTTT. It is translated as CASIGRSTDTQYF. The full variable domain, with the rest looked up from reference TRBV7-9 and TRBJ2-3, is DTGVSQNPRHKITKRGQNVTFRCDPISEHNRLYWYRQTLGQGPEFLTYFQNEAQLEKSRLLSDRFSAERPKGSFSTLEIQRTEQGDSAMYLCASIGRSTDTQYFGPGTRLTVL.

The chain couples TRBV7-9 to TRBJ2-4; possibly TRBD1 for D (5 bases). Germline V CDR1 and CDR2: SEHNR, FQNEAQ (reference sequence). This CDR3 has 17 amino acids. V lost 0 bases and J 0 bases, leaving 12 bases between the germline ends. The CDR3 reads CASSLADRIIAKNIQYF. The CDR3 nucleotides are TGTGCCAGCAGCTTAGCCGACAGAATCATAGCCAAAAACATTCAGTACTTC.

The chain employs TRBV6-1 and TRBJ1-2; 7 nucleotides line up with TRBD1. The germline V gene encodes CDR1 MNHNS and CDR2 SASEGT. V lost 5 bases, J lost 4 bases, and 4 bases stayed unmatched. The CDR3 is 13 amino acids. CDR3: CASSRGTVYGYTF. CDR3 in DNA: TGTGCCAGCAGTAGGGGGACAGTCTATGGCTACACCTTC.

The DNA for the CDR3 is TGTGCCAGCAGTTCCCCTAGCGGGGCCTCGTTGGAGACCCAGTACTTC. Translated, it gives CASSSPSGASLETQYF. This chain connects TRBV6-5 to TRBJ2-5; 9 nucleotides agree with TRBD2. This CDR3 contains 16 residues. V was clipped by 4 bases and J by 5 bases; unmatched bases: 11. Germline V gene data show CDR1 as MNHEY and CDR2 as SVGAGI.

The chain employs TRBV15 and TRBJ1-3; 12 bases are shared with TRBD1. With V trimmed by 7 bases and J by 8 bases, 6 bases remained unmatched. The CDR3 covers 14 residues. Germline loops: CDR1 LNHNV, CDR2 YYDKDF (reference sequence). In DNA, the CDR3 is TGTGCCACCATCCCGGGACAGGGGGCTCACACCATATATTTT. This sequence encodes CATIPGQGAHTIYF. The complete variable domain, with remaining parts taken from reference TRBV15 and TRBJ1-3, reads DAMVIQNPRYQVTQFGKPVTLSCSQTLNHNVMYWYQQKSSQAPKLLFHYYDKDFNNEADTPDNFQSRRPNTSFCFLDIRSPGLGDTAMYLCATIPGQGAHTIYFGEGSWLTVV.

This clone was observed a few times. The J gene is TRBJ1-1, the V gene TRBV4-2; TRBD1 might be the D (6 bases). This CDR3 is built from 15 residues. V was pared by 5 bases and J by 2 bases, with 15 bases between. Germline CDR1 and CDR2: LGHNA and YNFKEQ. The CDR3 DNA reads TGTGCCAGCAGCGACGGGGGGCTTGGTAACACTGAAGCTTTCTTT. Protein: CASSDGGLGNTEAFF.

The chain has TRBV5-6 and TRBJ2-7; 10 positions match TRBD2. The CDR3 consists of 16 residues. J was trimmed by 6 bases and V by 0 bases; bases with no gene match: 9. Germline lookup yields CDR1 SGHDT and CDR2 YYEEEE. The CDR3 sequence is CASSLELAGLLGEQYF. In DNA form, the CDR3 reads TGTGCCAGCAGCTTGGAACTAGCGGGATTATTGGGCGAGCAGTACTTC.

The gene calls are TRBV7-9 and TRBJ2-7; a weak D match, TRBD1 (6 bases). V dropped 6 bases and J dropped 7 bases, with 19 bases sitting between them. There are 14 residues in the CDR3. From germline, CDR1 is SEHNR and CDR2 FQNEAQ (reference sequence). This CDR3 is CASRGSGVSGEQYF. For the CDR3, the DNA is TGTGCCAGCAGGGGCTCAGGGGTTTCGGGGGAGCAGTACTTC.

The chain has TRBV4-2 and TRBJ1-5, with D possibly matching TRBD1 (5 bases). The germline gives CDR1 LGHNA, CDR2 YNFKEQ. There are 14 residues in the CDR3. With 4 bases removed from V and 6 bases from J, the gap between germline ends came to 13 bases. CDR3 DNA: TGTGCCAGCAGCCCTAGACAGAACTTTCAGCCCCAGCATTTT. Translated, it gives CASSPRQNFQPQHF.

This chain links TRBV11-2 with TRBJ2-7; 8 nucleotides align to TRBD2. This CDR3 has 13 residues. Germline CDR1 reads SGHAT; CDR2 reads FQNNGV. Trimming took 3 bases from V and 3 from J; bases not matched to a gene: 1. The CDR3 here is CASSFSGNYEQYF. For the CDR3, the DNA is TGTGCCAGCAGCTTTAGCGGGAACTACGAGCAGTACTTC.

V gene TRBV28 combines with J gene TRBJ1-5; D not certain. Germline loops: CDR1 MDHEN, CDR2 SYDVKM. V was trimmed by 1 base and J by 4 bases, leaving 8 bases between them. The CDR3 is 14 amino acids. The CDR3: CASSLSGVNQPQHF. In DNA, the CDR3 is TGTGCCAGCAGTTTATCCGGAGTTAATCAGCCCCAGCATTTT.

J is TRBJ2-5 and V is TRBV5-4; maybe TRBD1 (5 bases). The CDR3 is 13 amino acids. Per the germline V gene, CDR1 is SGHNT and CDR2 is YYREEE (reference sequence). Trimming cost V 1 base and J 2 bases, with 6 bases left between them. Written as DNA, the CDR3 is TGTGCCAGCAGCTTGAACAGGCAAGAGACCCAGTACTTC. Translated, it gives CASSLNRQETQYF.